The clone carrying this TCR beta chain was seen a handful of times. The antigen remains unidentified. This record comes from a study of T cells after posttransplantation cyclophosphamide. Treatment was busulfan-fludarabine conditioning, a marrow graft, and cyclophosphamide on days +3 and +4. Germline V gives CDR1 MGHDK, CDR2 SYGVNS. V was shortened by 6 bases and J by 2 bases, with 14 bases between the two germline ends. There are 15 residues in the CDR3. Study results and limitations: Recipient CMV seropositivity and CMV reactivation strongly tracked TRB clonality.

TCRdb keeps only in-frame clones here, not all; method: immunoSEQ multiplex PCR. Recorded here are over 10,000 clones, with no singletons, and the ten leading clones hold 25% to 30%. The rearrangement joins TRBV25-1 to TRBJ2-1; perhaps TRBD1 as D (5 bases). Sample: PBMCs, taken after allogeneic stem cell transplant with posttransplant cyclophosphamide. The origin of this receptor is a female patient between 35 and 55 years old who received an allogeneic stem cell transplant from an unrelated donor, was CMV-positive, and had acute GVHD only. Some T cells may trace back to the graft donor. The CDR3 region has the DNA TGTGCCAGCAGCGATAACAGGTACGCCTACAATGAGCAGTTCTTC. Translating gives CASSDNRYAYNEQFF.